The 20 T cell receptor beta chains reported below all come from one sample, sequenced in a study of graft-versus-host responses after intestinal transplantation. The protocol was immunoSEQ multiplex PCR, while the TCRdb copy is restricted to in-frame clones and leaves out a portion. The sample consists of under 90,000 clones, 91% of them appearing once. Their antigens remain unidentified. The source material was unstimulated CD4+ T cells sorted from spleen or lymph node cells, sampled before transplant. Receptors originate from a human donor who was the organ donor for an intestinal transplant.

Concerning this clone: Other DNA sequences in the same sample also yield this CDR3. This chain joins TRBV30 and TRBJ1-2; maybe TRBD1 (6 bases). V gave up 3 bases and J gave up 4 bases, with 12 bases separating them. Germline lookup yields CDR1 GTSNPN and CDR2 SVGIG (reference sequence). The CDR3 has 13 amino acids. The CDR3 spells CAWSVRQVYGYTF. The DNA of the CDR3 is TGTGCCTGGAGCGTACGACAGGTCTATGGCTACACCTTC. The full variable domain, completed using reference TRBV30 and TRBJ1-2, is SQTIHQWPATLVQPVGSPLSLECTVEGTSNPNLYWYRQAAGRGLQLLFYSVGIGQISSEVPQNLSASRPQDRQFILSSKKLLLSDSGFYLCAWSVRQVYGYTFGSGTRLTVV.

This chain links TRBV5-1 with TRBJ2-5; D unclear. V dropped 0 bases and J dropped 2 bases, with 11 bases sitting between them. Germline lookup yields CDR1 SGHRS and CDR2 YFSETQ. This CDR3 contains 15 residues. CDR3 coding DNA: TGCGCCAGCAGCTTGGCCGCTACTCCTCAAGAGACCCAGTACTTC. This translates into CASSLAATPQETQYF.

Here the CDR3 DNA reads TGCGCCAGCAGCTCCCAAGCGGGGGGCACCTACAATGAGCAGTTCTTC. Translated, it gives CASSSQAGGTYNEQFF. The chain links TRBV5-1 to TRBJ2-1, with 9 bases aligning to TRBD2. Germline V gives CDR1 SGHRS, CDR2 YFSETQ. Trimming at V came to 3 bases and at J to 2 bases, leaving 6 bases not matched to a gene. This CDR3 is built from 16 residues.

The chain uses TRBV2 and TRBJ2-7; no definite D call. Germline CDR1 is SNHLY and CDR2 is FYNNEI. This CDR3 has 14 amino acids. Trimming cost V 3 bases and J 4 bases, with 13 bases left between them. The CDR3 sequence: CASSDIGGAYEQYF. CDR3 DNA sequence: TGTGCCAGCAGTGATATAGGCGGAGCTTACGAGCAGTACTTC.

The chain carries TRBV10-3 and TRBJ1-2; 7 bases fit TRBD1. The CDR3 spans 13 residues. J gave up 4 bases and V 6 bases, and 5 bases lay outside the gene matches. Germline values: CDR1 ENHRY, CDR2 SYGVKD. The CDR3 is CAISRDRSYGYTF. In nucleotides, the CDR3 is TGTGCCATCAGCCGGGACAGAAGCTATGGCTACACCTTC.

V and J are TRBV18 and TRBJ1-3; D is unclear. The CDR3 has 17 amino acids. Deletions cut 1 base from V and 0 bases from J, with 13 bases between. Germline assignment: CDR1 KGHSH and CDR2 LQKENI. The CDR3 protein is CASSPQEGLGSGNTIYF. The DNA for the CDR3 is TGTGCCAGCTCACCACAAGAAGGACTGGGCTCTGGAAACACCATATATTTT.

The rearrangement joins TRBV4-1 to TRBJ1-2, with unresolved D. Deletions cut 0 bases from V and 5 bases from J, with 7 bases between. CDR3 length: 13 residues. From germline, CDR1 is MGHRA and CDR2 YSYEKL. In DNA, the CDR3 is TGCGCCAGCAGCCAAGATGGACTTTATGGCTACACCTTC. Its translation: CASSQDGLYGYTF.

This chain connects TRBV4-1 to TRBJ1-3; D possibly corresponds to TRBD1 (6 bases). This CDR3 has 16 residues. Germline CDR1 MGHRA, CDR2 YSYEKL. Trimming pared 4 bases from V and 1 base from J, leaving 14 bases between. CDR3 bases: TGCGCCAGCAGCCGCGGACAGCTGCGATCTGGAAACACCATATATTTT. Translated, it gives CASSRGQLRSGNTIYF.

V gene TRBV18 combines with J gene TRBJ2-1; tentatively, D is TRBD2 (5 bases). This CDR3 is 12 amino acids long. Per germline, CDR1 KGHSH and CDR2 LQKENI. With 5 bases removed from V and 9 bases from J, the gap between germline ends came to 11 bases. CDR3 bases: TGTGCCAGCTCAAACGGGGTATTTGAGCAGTTCTTC. This gives the protein CASSNGVFEQFF.

The chain links TRBV10-3 to TRBJ2-5, with 10 bases lining up with TRBD2. CDR3 size: 13 residues. The ends lost 6 bases at V and 11 bases at J; junction bases unmatched: 9. Germline V CDR1 and CDR2: ENHRY, SYGVKD. Here the CDR3 reads CAIRLAGRDEQYF. CDR3 nucleotides: TGTGCCATCAGACTAGCGGGACGTGATGAGCAGTACTTC.

The V and J genes are TRBV7-3 and TRBJ2-5; the match to TRBD2 covers 10 bases. Judging by the DNA end, TRBJ2-7 fits better; the J call may be wrong. The CDR3 extends over 15 amino acids. Germline CDR1 is SGHTA and CDR2 is FQGTGA. CDR3 nucleotides: TGTGCCAGCAGCTTGGAGCGGGGGGGTGGTTACGAGCAGTACTTC. Protein: CASSLERGGGYEQYF.

The chain has TRBV7-3 and TRBJ1-2; D perhaps matches TRBD1 (6 bases). The length of the CDR3 is 19 residues. Germline V CDR1 and CDR2: SGHTA, FQGTGA. The ends were cut back, 6 bases at V and 0 bases at J, with 26 bases in the middle. The CDR3 sequence: CASSSKGQGKGTANYGYTF. The CDR3 nucleotides read TGTGCCAGCAGTTCGAAGGGCCAGGGGAAGGGAACCGCTAACTATGGCTACACCTTC.

This sequence joins TRBV5-4 and TRBJ1-1; the D gene is possibly TRBD1 (5 bases). CDR3 length: 15 residues. Germline V gives CDR1 SGHNT, CDR2 YYREEE (reference sequence). V lost 1 base, J lost 0 bases, and 10 bases lay in between. The CDR3 loop is CASSLPGIMNTEAFF. For the CDR3, the DNA is TGTGCCAGCAGCTTGCCAGGGATCATGAACACTGAAGCTTTCTTT.

CDR3 in DNA: TGTGCCAGCAGCTTAGCTTTTCAAACGTCTATTGAAAAACTGTTTTTT. The encoded protein is CASSLAFQTSIEKLFF. The V and J genes are TRBV7-9 and TRBJ1-4; D is uncertain. Between the trimmed V and J ends, which lost 0 bases and 7 bases, there was a span of 15 bases. This CDR3 region has 16 residues. CDR1 is SEHNR, CDR2 FQNEAQ, per germline (reference sequence).

The CDR3 DNA reads as TGTGCCAGCAGCCCACGGACAGGGCAAGAGACCCAGTACTTC. Translating gives CASSPRTGQETQYF. The chain joins TRBV5-4 to TRBJ2-5, with 8 bases fitting TRBD1. The junction had 4 bases not matched to a gene; V was cut back by 4 bases and J by 2 bases. Germline V lookup: CDR1 SGHNT, CDR2 YYREEE (reference sequence). The CDR3 extends over 14 amino acids.

The chain combines TRBV5-1 with TRBJ1-5; 7 bases are shared with TRBD1. V lost 0 bases, J lost 2 bases, and 2 bases stayed unmatched. The CDR3 has 15 residues. The V gene's germline CDR1 is SGHRS and CDR2 YFSETQ. This chain's CDR3 is CASSLDGQGNQPQHF. DNA of the CDR3: TGCGCCAGCAGCTTGGATGGACAGGGCAATCAGCCCCAGCATTTT.

V and J are TRBV25-1 and TRBJ2-3; 12 bases fit TRBD2. The CDR3 is 16 residues long. Germline assignment: CDR1 MGHDK and CDR2 SYGVNS. Unmatched junction bases numbered 5, after V lost 3 bases and J lost 4 bases. The CDR3 sequence is CASSERLAGGSDTQYF. The CDR3 region has the DNA TGTGCCAGCAGTGAGAGGCTAGCGGGGGGGTCAGATACGCAGTATTTT.

This chain joins TRBV5-4 and TRBJ2-5, with 13 bases fitting TRBD2. The CDR3 runs 17 residues. The trim removed 4 bases at V and 2 bases at J, leaving 8 bases unmatched. Germline V lookup: CDR1 SGHNT, CDR2 YYREEE (reference sequence). The CDR3 is CASSIGLAGAPQETQYF. CDR3 coding DNA: TGTGCCAGCAGCATCGGACTAGCGGGGGCCCCACAAGAGACCCAGTACTTC.

The V and J genes are TRBV29-1 and TRBJ1-1; D gene uncertain. The CDR3 contains 12 residues. Looked up from germline, CDR1 is SQVTM and CDR2 is ANQGSEA. The V end was cut by 7 bases, the J end by 4 bases, with 13 bases between. The CDR3 DNA sequence: TGCAGCGGTCACGTGGGAGTCACTGAAGCTTTCTTT. This sequence encodes CSGHVGVTEAFF. Based on the CDR3 plus reference TRBV29-1 and TRBJ1-1, the full variable domain is SAVISQKPSRDICQRGTSLTIQCQVDSQVTMMFWYRQQPGQSLTLIATANQGSEATYESGFVIDKFPISRPNLTFSTLTVSNMSPEDSSIYLCSGHVGVTEAFFGQGTRLTVV.

J is TRBJ1-2 and V is TRBV25-1, with TRBD1 matching 10 bases. The V gene's germline CDR1 is MGHDK and CDR2 SYGVNS. V lost 4 bases and J lost 4; bases outside the gene matches: 9. This CDR3 is 16 amino acids long. The CDR3 DNA sequence: TGTGCCAGCAGTGTAACCGGGACAGGGGCCCTCTATGGCTACACCTTC. Residues: CASSVTGTGALYGYTF.